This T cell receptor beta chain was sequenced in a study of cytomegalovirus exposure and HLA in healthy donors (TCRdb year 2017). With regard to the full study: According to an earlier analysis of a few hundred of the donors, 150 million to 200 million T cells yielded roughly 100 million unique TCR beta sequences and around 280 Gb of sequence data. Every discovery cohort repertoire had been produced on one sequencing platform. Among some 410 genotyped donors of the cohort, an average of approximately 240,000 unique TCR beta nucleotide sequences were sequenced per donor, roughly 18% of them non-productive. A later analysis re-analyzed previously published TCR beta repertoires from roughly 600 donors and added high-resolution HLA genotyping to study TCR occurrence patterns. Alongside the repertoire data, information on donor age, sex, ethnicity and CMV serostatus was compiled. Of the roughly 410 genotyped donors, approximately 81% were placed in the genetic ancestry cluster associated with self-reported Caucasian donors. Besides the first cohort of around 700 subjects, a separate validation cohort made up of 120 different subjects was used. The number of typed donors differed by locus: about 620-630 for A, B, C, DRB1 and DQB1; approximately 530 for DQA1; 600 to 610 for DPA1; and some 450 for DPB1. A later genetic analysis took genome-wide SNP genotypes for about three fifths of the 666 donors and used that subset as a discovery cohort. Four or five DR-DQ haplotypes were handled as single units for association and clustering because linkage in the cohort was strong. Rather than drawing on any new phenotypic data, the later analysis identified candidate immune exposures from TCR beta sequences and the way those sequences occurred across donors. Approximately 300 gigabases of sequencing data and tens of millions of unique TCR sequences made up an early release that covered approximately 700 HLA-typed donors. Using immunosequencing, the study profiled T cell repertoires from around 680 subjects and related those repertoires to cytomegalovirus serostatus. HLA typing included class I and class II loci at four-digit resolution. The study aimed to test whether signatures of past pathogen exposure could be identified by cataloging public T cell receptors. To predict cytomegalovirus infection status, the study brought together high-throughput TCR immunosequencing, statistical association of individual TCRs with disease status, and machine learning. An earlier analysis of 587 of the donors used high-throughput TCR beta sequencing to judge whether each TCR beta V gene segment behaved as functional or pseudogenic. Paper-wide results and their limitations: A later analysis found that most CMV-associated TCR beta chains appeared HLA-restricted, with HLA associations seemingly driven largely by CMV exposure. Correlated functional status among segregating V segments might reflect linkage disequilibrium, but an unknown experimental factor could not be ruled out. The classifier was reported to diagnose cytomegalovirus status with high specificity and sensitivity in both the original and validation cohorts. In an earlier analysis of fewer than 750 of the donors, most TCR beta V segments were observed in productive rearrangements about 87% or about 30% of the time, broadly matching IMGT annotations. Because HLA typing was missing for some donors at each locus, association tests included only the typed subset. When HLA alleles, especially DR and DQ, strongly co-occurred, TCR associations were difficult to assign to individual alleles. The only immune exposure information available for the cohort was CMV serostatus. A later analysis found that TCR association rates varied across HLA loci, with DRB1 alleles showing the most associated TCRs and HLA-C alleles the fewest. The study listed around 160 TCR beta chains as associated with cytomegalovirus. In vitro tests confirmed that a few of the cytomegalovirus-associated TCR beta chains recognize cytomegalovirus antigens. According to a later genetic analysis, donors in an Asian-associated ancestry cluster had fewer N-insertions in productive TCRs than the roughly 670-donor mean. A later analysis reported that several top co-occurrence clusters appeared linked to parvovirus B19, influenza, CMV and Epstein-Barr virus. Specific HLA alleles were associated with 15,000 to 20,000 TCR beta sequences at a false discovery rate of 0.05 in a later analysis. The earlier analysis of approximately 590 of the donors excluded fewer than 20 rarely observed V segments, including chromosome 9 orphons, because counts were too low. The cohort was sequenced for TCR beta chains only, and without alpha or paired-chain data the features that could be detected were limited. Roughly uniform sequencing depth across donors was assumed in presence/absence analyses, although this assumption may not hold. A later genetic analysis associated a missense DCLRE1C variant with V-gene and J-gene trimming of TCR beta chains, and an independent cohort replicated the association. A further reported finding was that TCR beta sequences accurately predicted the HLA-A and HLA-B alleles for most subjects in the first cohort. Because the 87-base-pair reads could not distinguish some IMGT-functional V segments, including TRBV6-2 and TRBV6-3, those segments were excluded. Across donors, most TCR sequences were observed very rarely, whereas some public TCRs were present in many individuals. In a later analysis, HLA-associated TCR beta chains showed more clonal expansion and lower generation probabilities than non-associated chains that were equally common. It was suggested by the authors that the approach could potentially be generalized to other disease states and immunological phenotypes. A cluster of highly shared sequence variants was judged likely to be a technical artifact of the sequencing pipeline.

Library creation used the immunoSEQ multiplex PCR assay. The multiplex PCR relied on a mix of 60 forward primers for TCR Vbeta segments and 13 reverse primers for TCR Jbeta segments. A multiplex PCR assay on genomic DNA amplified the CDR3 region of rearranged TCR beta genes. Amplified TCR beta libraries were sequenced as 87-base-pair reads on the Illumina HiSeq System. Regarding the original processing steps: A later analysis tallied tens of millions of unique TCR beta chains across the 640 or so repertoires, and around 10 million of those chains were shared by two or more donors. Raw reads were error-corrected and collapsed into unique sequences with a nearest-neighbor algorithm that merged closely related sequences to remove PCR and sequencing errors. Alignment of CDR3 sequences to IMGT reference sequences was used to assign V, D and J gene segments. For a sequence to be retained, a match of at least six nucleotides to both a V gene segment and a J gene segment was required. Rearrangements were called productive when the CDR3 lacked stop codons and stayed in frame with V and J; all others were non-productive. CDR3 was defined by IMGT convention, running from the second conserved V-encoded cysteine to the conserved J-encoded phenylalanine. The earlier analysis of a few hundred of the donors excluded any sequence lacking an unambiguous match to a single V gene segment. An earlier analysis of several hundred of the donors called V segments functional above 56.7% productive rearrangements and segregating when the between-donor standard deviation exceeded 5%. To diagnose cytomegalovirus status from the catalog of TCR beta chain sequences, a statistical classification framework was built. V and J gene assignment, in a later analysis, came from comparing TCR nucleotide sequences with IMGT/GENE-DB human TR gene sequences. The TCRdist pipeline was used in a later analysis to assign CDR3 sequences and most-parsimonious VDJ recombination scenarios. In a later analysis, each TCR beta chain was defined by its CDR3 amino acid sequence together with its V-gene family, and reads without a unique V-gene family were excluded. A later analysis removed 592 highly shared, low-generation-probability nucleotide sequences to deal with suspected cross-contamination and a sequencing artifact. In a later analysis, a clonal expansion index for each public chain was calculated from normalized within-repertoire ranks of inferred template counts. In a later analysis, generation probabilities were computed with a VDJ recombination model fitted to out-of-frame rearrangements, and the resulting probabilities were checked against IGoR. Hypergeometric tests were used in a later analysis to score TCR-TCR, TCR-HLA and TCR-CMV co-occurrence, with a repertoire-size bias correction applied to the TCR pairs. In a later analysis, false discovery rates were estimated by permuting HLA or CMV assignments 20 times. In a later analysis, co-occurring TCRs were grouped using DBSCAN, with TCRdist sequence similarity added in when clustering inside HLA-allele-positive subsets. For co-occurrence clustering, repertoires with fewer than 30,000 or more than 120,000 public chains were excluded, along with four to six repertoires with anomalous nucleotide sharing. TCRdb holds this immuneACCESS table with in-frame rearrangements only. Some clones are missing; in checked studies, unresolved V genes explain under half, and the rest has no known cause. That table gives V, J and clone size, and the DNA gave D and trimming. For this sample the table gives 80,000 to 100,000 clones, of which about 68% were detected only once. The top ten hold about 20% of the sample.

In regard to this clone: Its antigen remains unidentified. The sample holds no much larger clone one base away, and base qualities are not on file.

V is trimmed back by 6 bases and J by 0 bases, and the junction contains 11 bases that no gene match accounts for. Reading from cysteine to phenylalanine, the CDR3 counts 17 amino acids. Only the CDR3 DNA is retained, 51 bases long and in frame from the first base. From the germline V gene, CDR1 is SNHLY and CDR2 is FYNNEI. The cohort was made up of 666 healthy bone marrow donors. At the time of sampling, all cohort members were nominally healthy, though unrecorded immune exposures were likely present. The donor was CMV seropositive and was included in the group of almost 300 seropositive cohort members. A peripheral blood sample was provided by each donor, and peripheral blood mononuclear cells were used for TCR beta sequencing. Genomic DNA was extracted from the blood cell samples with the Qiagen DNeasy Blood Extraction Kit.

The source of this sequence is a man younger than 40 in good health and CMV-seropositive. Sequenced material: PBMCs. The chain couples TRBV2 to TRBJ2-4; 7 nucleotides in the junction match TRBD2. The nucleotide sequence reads TGTGCCAGCAGCGAACGGGGGGAGGAACTAGCCAAAAACATTCAGTACTTC. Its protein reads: CASSERGEELAKNIQYF.